This record looks at one T cell receptor (beta chain) sequence and its context. The source of the sample is a study of blood T cells in healthy people across ages. The CDR3 runs to 16 residues. Per germline, CDR1 KGHSH and CDR2 LQKENI. V was pared by 4 bases and J by 1 base, with 16 bases between. Then a second PCR, running about 7 to 11 cycles, was carried out with a sample-barcoded 5' primer and a J-beta primer mix. TCRdb used MiXCR to reprocess the 5' RACE reads, holding one entry per CDR3 protein. The sample lists about 1.4 million distinct CDR3 sequences, 55% to 75% seen once, with more than 6% in the top ten.

Sequencing used blood. This receptor was identified in a man in his late teens or twenties in good health. This chain uses TRBV18 with TRBJ2-5; tentatively, D is TRBD1 (6 bases). The CDR3 region has the DNA TGTGCCAGCTCACTGGACAGTAATAGGCCCCAAGAGACCCAGTACTTC. Amino acid sequence: CASSLDSNRPQETQYF.